The sequence of this TCR beta chain was determined in a study of cytomegalovirus exposure and HLA in healthy donors. Generated by immunoSEQ multiplex PCR, the TCRdb table keeps only in-frame clones and is missing some. Of 160,000 or so clones in the sample, approximately 90% were seen once. Germline loops: CDR1 LGHNA, CDR2 YSLEER. V lost 1 base, J lost 7 bases, and 11 bases stayed unmatched. The CDR3 sequence is 17 residues long. Sequencing input: PBMCs. The V call is TRBV4-3, the J call TRBJ2-1, with 9 bases that match TRBD2. The TCR sequence derives from a man aged 18 to 30 in good health and CMV-seronegative. CDR3 sequence reads: CASSQAVRREGVNEQFF. CDR3 DNA: TGCGCCAGCAGCCAAGCGGTGCGGCGGGAGGGAGTAAATGAGCAGTTCTTC.